This is a list of T cell receptor beta chains from one sample in a study of T cell repertoires in cytomegalovirus infection. TCRdb processed the reads anew with MiXCR; each CDR3 protein has one entry. The repertoire includes approximately 390,000 distinct CDR3 sequences, 34% of them detected once, and 13% sits in the top ten. No antigen is known for these receptors. The sample was cultured PBMCs, taken from culture after CMV antigen stimulation. The receptors stem from a human donor in good health (CMV status not recorded). Some clones in this sample may be carry-over from other donors' samples. Both conserved end residues are part of each CDR3. Fields, in order: CDR3 protein, CDR3 DNA, V gene, D gene, clone size, CDR3 length, J gene. D genes are given only for firm matches. The listing skips clone size in some rows; elsewhere it reads once, few, many or a size class.

CASSATGNTEAFF	TGTGCCAGCAGTGCAACTGGGAACACTGAAGCTTTCTTT	TRBV7-2	-	many	13	TRBJ1-1
CASSPGSETQYF	TGTGCCAGCAGCCCCGGGAGCGAGACCCAGTACTTC	TRBV7-2	-	-	12	TRBJ2-5
CASSALIEKLFF	TGTGCCAGCAGCGCCTTAATAGAAAAACTGTTTTTT	TRBV28	-	-	12	TRBJ1-4
CASSLSQAPRGSAEQFF	TGCGCCAGCAGCTTGTCTCAAGCTCCCCGGGGTTCGGCTGAGCAGTTCTTC	TRBV5-1	-	few	17	TRBJ2-1
CASSIPGEGFFYNEQFF	TGTGCCAGTAGTATCCCAGGGGAGGGGTTTTTCTACAATGAGCAGTTCTTC	TRBV19	-	-	17	TRBJ2-1
CASRWSGSRRDEQFF	TGCGCCAGCAGATGGAGCGGGTCCCGGAGGGATGAGCAGTTCTTC	TRBV4-1	-	-	15	TRBJ2-1
CASGLGHGDTQYF	TGTGCTAGTGGCCTGGGACACGGAGATACGCAGTATTTT	TRBV12-5	-	few	13	TRBJ2-3
CASSYYGGNEQFF	TGTGCCAGCAGTTACTACGGGGGGAATGAGCAGTTCTTC	TRBV6-2/TRBV6-3	TRBD2	few	13	TRBJ2-1
CASSQLTPLNTEAFF	TGTGCCAGCAGCCAGCTGACTCCGTTGAACACTGAAGCTTTCTTT	TRBV3-1	-	-	15	TRBJ1-1
CSATTGDKPQHF	TGCAGTGCCACGACAGGGGATAAGCCCCAGCATTTT	TRBV20-1	TRBD1	few	12	TRBJ1-5
CAISGVVNEQFF	TGTGCCATTTCGGGAGTCGTCAATGAGCAGTTCTTC	TRBV10-3	-	-	12	TRBJ2-1
CASSFQGTYGYTF	TGTGCCAGCAGTTTTCAGGGGACCTATGGCTACACCTTC	TRBV12-3/TRBV12-4	-	-	13	TRBJ1-2
CASSLVGGLDEQYF	TGTGCCAGCAGTTTAGTGGGGGGCCTCGACGAGCAGTACTTC	TRBV12-3/TRBV12-4	-	-	14	TRBJ2-7
CASSLGTRGVRAQYF	TGTGCCAGCAGCTTGGGGACACGGGGGGTTAGGGCCCAGTACTTC	TRBV7-2	-	few	15	TRBJ2-5
CASSLMANYGYTF	TGTGCCAGCAGCTTAATGGCCAACTATGGCTACACCTTC	TRBV5-6	-	-	13	TRBJ1-2
CASTSQGWVGELFF	TGTGCCAGCACCAGTCAGGGGTGGGTCGGGGAGCTGTTTTTT	TRBV7-2	-	few	14	TRBJ2-2
CASSPRQVGNTIYF	TGTGCCAGCAGCCCAAGACAGGTTGGAAACACCATATATTTT	TRBV11-2	-	-	14	TRBJ1-3
CASSSPTSEQADTQYF	TGTGCCAGCAGTTCCCCGACTAGCGAGCAGGCAGATACGCAGTATTTT	TRBV28	TRBD2	-	16	TRBJ2-3
CASSQEEGLAGYNEQFF	TGCGCCAGCAGCCAAGAGGAGGGACTAGCGGGGTACAATGAGCAGTTCTTC	TRBV4-3	TRBD2	-	17	TRBJ2-1
CASSPFLDTGELFF	TGTGCCAGCAGCCCCTTCTTAGACACCGGGGAGCTGTTTTTT	TRBV7-2	-	-	14	TRBJ2-2
CASSYTTGAEGYTF	TGTGCCAGCAGCTATACGACAGGGGCGGAAGGCTACACCTTC	TRBV7-9	TRBD1	many	14	TRBJ1-2
CASSLGVRENIQYF	TGTGCCAGCAGCTTAGGGGTGCGGGAAAACATTCAGTACTTC	TRBV7-2	-	-	14	TRBJ2-4
CASSPAGQPAKNIQYF	TGTGCCAGCAGTCCCGCCGGACAGCCAGCCAAAAACATTCAGTACTTC	TRBV28	-	few	16	TRBJ2-4
CSVEEGYAQPQHF	TGCAGCGTTGAAGAGGGGTACGCTCAGCCCCAGCATTTT	TRBV29-1	-	few	13	TRBJ1-5
CASSFEPGQGTEAFF	TGTGCCAGCAGTTTTGAACCGGGACAGGGCACTGAAGCTTTCTTT	TRBV28	TRBD1	-	15	TRBJ1-1
CASSLVALDEQYF	TGTGCCAGCAGCTTAGTAGCCCTCGACGAGCAGTACTTC	TRBV7-9	-	few	13	TRBJ2-7
CASMFGGRDLSGYTF	TGTGCCAGCATGTTTGGCGGGCGAGATCTATCTGGCTACACCTTC	TRBV2	-	few	15	TRBJ1-2
CASRFAGTSNANEQFF	TGTGCCAGCAGATTTGCCGGGACTAGTAACGCCAATGAGCAGTTCTTC	TRBV7-9	TRBD2	few	16	TRBJ2-1
CASSYYVSGEQYF	TGTGCCAGCAGTTATTATGTATCAGGAGAGCAGTACTTC	TRBV6-1	-	few	13	TRBJ2-7
CASSRSKTGKWDYGYTF	TGTGCCAGCAGCCGGTCCAAAACAGGGAAGTGGGACTATGGCTACACCTTC	TRBV7-9	-	few	17	TRBJ1-2
CASRSPGSQTGELFF	TGTGCCAGCAGATCTCCCGGGAGCCAAACCGGGGAGCTGTTTTTT	TRBV7-2	-	-	15	TRBJ2-2
CAGGGLGLNEQFF	TGTGCCGGGGGGGGACTAGGCCTCAATGAGCAGTTCTTC	TRBV6-1	TRBD2	-	13	TRBJ2-1
CASPDAGEGFDEQFF	TGTGCCAGCCCCGACGCGGGGGAGGGTTTTGATGAGCAGTTCTTC	TRBV5-4	TRBD2	-	15	TRBJ2-1
CASSRAGTGAGNTIYF	TGTGCCAGCAGCCGGGCCGGGACAGGGGCTGGAAACACCATATATTTT	TRBV7-2	TRBD1	few	16	TRBJ1-3
CASSLPPGQSTDTQYF	TGTGCCAGCAGCTTACCGCCAGGACAGTCAACAGATACGCAGTATTTT	TRBV7-6	-	-	16	TRBJ2-3
CASSPRESRTEAFF	TGTGCCAGTAGCCCCAGGGAATCCCGGACTGAAGCTTTCTTT	TRBV19	-	-	14	TRBJ1-1
CSARDPSGTSSYNEQFF	TGCAGTGCTAGAGACCCGTCCGGAACATCATCTTACAATGAGCAGTTCTTC	TRBV20-1	-	-	17	TRBJ2-1
CASRPRALGTDTQYF	TGTGCCAGCCGCCCTAGGGCGTTGGGCACAGATACGCAGTATTTT	TRBV7-2	-	many	15	TRBJ2-3
CASSRTGREEAFF	TGTGCCAGCAGTCGGACAGGGCGGGAGGAAGCTTTCTTT	TRBV12-3/TRBV12-4	TRBD1	-	13	TRBJ1-1
CASTLLGRTNYGYTF	TGTGCCAGCACCCTGCTTGGACGTACGAACTATGGCTACACCTTC	TRBV28	-	-	15	TRBJ1-2
CASSLGFGDSRTDTQYF	TGTGCCAGCAGTTTAGGGTTTGGGGACAGTCGCACAGATACGCAGTATTTT	TRBV12-3/TRBV12-4	TRBD1	-	17	TRBJ2-3
CASSEVPSDEIGEKLFF	TGTGCCAGCAGTGAAGTACCCTCGGATGAGATCGGAGAAAAACTGTTTTTT	TRBV2	-	-	17	TRBJ1-4
CASSSLQGRNNEQFF	TGTGCCAGCAGCTCCCTACAGGGACGGAACAATGAGCAGTTCTTC	TRBV11-2	-	-	15	TRBJ2-1